The T cell receptor (beta chain) under discussion was sequenced for a study of blood T cell repertoires in COVID-19. For the study at large: Researchers got acute and convalescent COVID-19 samples from the United States, Italy and Spain.

The CDR3 has 16 amino acids. Trimming cost V 1 base and J 0 bases, with 7 bases left between them. Germline CDR1 reads SGHTA; CDR2 reads FQGNSA. Using immunoSEQ multiplex PCR, the repertoire was profiled, and TCRdb retains in-frame clones only, with some absent. The profile shows some 120,000 clones, 85% to 90% of them singletons. V usage is TRBV7-2 and J usage is TRBJ1-6; no definite D call. Sequencing input: peripheral blood. This TCR was recovered from a woman older than 75 with acute or convalescent COVID-19. CDR3 protein: CASSLVYSSYNSPLHF. In DNA, the CDR3 is TGTGCCAGCAGCTTAGTGTACAGCTCCTATAATTCACCCCTCCACTTT.